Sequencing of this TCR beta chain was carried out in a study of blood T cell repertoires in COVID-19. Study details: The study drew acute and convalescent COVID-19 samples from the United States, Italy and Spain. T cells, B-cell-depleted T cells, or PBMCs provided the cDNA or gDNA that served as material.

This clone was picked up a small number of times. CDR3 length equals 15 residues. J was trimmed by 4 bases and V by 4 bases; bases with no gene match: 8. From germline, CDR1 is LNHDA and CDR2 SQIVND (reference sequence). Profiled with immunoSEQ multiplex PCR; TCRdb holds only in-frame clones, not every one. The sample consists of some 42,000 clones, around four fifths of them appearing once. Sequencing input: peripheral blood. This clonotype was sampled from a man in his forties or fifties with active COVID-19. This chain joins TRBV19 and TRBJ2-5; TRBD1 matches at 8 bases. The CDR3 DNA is TGTGCCAGTAGTACCCGGACAGGGTACGGAGAGACCCAGTACTTC. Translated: CASSTRTGYGETQYF.